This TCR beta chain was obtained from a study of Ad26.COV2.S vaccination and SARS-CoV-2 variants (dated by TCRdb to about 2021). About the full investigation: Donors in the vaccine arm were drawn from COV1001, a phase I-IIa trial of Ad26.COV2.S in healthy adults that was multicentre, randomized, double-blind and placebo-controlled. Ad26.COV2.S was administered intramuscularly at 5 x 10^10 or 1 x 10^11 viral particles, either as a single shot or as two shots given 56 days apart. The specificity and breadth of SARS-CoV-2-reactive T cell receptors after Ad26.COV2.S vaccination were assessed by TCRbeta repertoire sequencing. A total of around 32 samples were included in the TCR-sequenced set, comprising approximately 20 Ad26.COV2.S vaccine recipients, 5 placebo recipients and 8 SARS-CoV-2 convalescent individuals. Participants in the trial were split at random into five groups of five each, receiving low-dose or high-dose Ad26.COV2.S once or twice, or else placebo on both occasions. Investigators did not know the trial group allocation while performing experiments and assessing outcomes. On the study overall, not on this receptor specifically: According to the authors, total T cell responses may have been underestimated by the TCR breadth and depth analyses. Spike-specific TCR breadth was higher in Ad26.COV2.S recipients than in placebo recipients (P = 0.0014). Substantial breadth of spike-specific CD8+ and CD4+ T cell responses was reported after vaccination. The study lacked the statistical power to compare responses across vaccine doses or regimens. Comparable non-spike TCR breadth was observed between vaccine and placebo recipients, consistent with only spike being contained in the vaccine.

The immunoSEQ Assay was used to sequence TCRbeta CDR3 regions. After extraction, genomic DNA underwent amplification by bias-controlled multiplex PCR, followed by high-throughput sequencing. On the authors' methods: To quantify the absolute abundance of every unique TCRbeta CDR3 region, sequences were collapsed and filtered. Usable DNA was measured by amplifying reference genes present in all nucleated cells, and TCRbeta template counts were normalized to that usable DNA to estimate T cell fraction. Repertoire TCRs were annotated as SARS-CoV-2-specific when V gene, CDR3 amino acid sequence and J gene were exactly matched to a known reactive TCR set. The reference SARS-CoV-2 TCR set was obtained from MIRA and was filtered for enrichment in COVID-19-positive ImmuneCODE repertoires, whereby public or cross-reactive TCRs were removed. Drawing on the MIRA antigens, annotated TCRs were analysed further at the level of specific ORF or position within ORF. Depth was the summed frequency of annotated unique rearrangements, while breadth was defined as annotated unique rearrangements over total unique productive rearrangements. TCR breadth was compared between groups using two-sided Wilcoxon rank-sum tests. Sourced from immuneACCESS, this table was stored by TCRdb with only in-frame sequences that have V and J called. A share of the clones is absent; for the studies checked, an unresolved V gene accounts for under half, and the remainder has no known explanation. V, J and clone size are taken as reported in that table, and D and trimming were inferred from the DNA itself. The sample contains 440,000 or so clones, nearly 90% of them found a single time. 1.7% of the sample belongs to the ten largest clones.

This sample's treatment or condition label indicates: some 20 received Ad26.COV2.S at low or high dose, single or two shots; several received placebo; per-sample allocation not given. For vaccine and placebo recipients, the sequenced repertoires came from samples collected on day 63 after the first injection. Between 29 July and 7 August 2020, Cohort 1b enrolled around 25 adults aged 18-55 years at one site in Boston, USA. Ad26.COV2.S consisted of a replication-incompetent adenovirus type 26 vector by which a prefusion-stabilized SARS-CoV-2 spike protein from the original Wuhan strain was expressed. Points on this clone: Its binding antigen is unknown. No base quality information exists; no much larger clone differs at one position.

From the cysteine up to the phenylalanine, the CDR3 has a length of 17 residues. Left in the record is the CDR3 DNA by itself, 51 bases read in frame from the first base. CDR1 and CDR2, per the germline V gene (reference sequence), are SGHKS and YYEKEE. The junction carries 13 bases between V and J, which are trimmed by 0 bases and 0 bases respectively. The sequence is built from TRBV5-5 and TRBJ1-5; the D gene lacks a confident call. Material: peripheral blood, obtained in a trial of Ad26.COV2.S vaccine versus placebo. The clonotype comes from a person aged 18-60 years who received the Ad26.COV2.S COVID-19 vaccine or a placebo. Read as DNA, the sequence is TGTGCCAGCAGCTTGGGTTTTTGGGGAAGTAGCAATCAGCCCCAGCATTTT. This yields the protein CASSLGFWGSSNQPQHF.